These 18 T cell receptor beta chains were sequenced from one sample in a study of human T cells and chemical hapten exposure. TCRdb analysed the RACE reads with MiXCR anew, one entry per CDR3 protein. The sample yields 75,000 to 90,000 distinct CDR3 sequences, about 12% seen once. Time point: patch test 1, 2 weeks after DPC sensitization. Treatment meaning: therapeutic diphenylcyclopropenone sensitization with weekly scalp DPC. Sequencing was performed on whole blood, taken in connection with sensitization to the hapten diphenylcyclopropenone (DPC). These receptors were obtained from a woman aged 60-70 years with alopecia areata. Some clones in this sample may be carry-over from other donors' samples.

This clonotype appeared many times. The CDR3 reads CSARDSGSYEQYF. CDR3 DNA: TGCAGTGCCAGGGACAGCGGTTCCTACGAGCAGTACTTC. V is TRBV20-1 and J is TRBJ2-7, with TRBD1 matching 7 bases. After removal of 6 bases from V and 1 base from J, the junction contained 6 bases not matched to a gene. The germline gives CDR1 DFQATT, CDR2 SNEGSKA (reference sequence). There are 13 residues in the CDR3.

This clonotype was recorded at least ten times. The chain combines TRBV9 with TRBJ2-3; the D is unclear. V was trimmed by 3 bases and J by 5 bases, leaving 10 bases between them. In germline, CDR1 is SGDLS, CDR2 YYNGEE. This CDR3 spans 13 amino acids. CDR3 protein: CASSGYYQDTQYF. As DNA, the CDR3 is TGTGCCAGCAGCGGATACTACCAAGATACGCAGTATTTT. The variable domain in full, with the rest retrieved from reference TRBV9 and TRBJ2-3, is DSGVTQTPKHLITATGQRVTLRCSPRSGDLSVYWYQQSLDQGLQFLIQYYNGEERAKGNILERFSAQQFPDLHSELNLSSLELGDSALYFCASSGYYQDTQYFGPGTRLTVL.

The V and J genes are TRBV11-3 and TRBJ1-1, with D unresolved. Deletions cut 3 bases from V and 3 bases from J, with 8 bases between. The germline V gene encodes CDR1 SGHNT and CDR2 YENEEA. The CDR3 is 13 amino acids. The CDR3 sequence is CASSFGEDTEAFF. CDR3 coding DNA: TGTGCCAGCAGCTTTGGAGAGGACACTGAAGCTTTCTTT.

A few counts support this clonotype. The chain links TRBV12-3 or TRBV12-4 to TRBJ2-1; 11 bases line up with TRBD2. The junction had 3 bases not matched to a gene; V was cut back by 2 bases and J by 9 bases. The CDR3 is made up of 14 amino acids. The CDR3 DNA is TGTGCCAGCAGTTTACTACTAGCGGGGGTTGAGCAGTTCTTC. This translates into CASSLLLAGVEQFF.

This clonotype was observed a handful of times. This chain connects TRBV10-3 to TRBJ1-6; D call uncertain. Germline lookup yields CDR1 ENHRY and CDR2 SYGVKD. The V and J ends lost 3 bases and 9 bases respectively, with 12 bases between them. The CDR3 runs 14 residues. DNA of the CDR3: TGTGCCATCAGTGATGGGCAGGATGGTTCACCCCTCCACTTT. Its protein is CAISDGQDGSPLHF.

This clonotype was counted at least ten times. This rearrangement joins TRBV20-1 to TRBJ2-2; D is ambiguous. The length of the CDR3 is 13 residues. Germline loops: CDR1 DFQATT, CDR2 SNEGSKA (reference sequence). Deletions cut 2 bases from V and 4 bases from J, with 8 bases between. In DNA, the CDR3 is TGCAGTGCTAGACGACCACCCACCGGGGAGCTGTTTTTT. This codes for CSARRPPTGELFF.

V usage is TRBV19 and J usage is TRBJ1-2, with no clear D. Germline CDR1 is LNHDA and CDR2 is SQIVND (reference sequence). This CDR3 comprises 14 residues. V gave up 2 bases and J gave up 4 bases, with 11 bases separating them. CDR3 sequence reads: CASSIRTDIYGYTF. The CDR3 coding sequence is TGTGCCAGTAGTATACGTACAGACATCTATGGCTACACCTTC.

This clonotype was counted at least ten times. The rearrangement uses TRBV6-6 and TRBJ1-1, with TRBD1 matching 7 bases. CDR1 is MNHNY, CDR2 SVGAGI, per germline (reference sequence). V was pared by 6 bases and J by 5 bases, with 15 bases of the junction left unmatched. The CDR3 is 16 residues long. Written as DNA, the CDR3 is TGTGCCAGCAGACCCGCGGTCGGACAGGCCGGAACTGAAGCTTTCTTT. Translating it yields CASRPAVGQAGTEAFF.

A few counts support this clonotype. The chain is built from TRBV3-1 and TRBJ2-7; D ambiguous. Trimming took off 2 bases at V and 3 bases at J, with 2 bases between the two ends. The CDR3 is 11 amino acids. Germline lookup yields CDR1 LGHDT and CDR2 YNNKEL (reference sequence). The CDR3 nucleotides read TGTGCCAGCAGCCAACGCTACGAGCAGTACTTC. This encodes CASSQRYEQYF.

This rearrangement joins TRBV9 to TRBJ2-5; 7 bases are shared with TRBD1. Germline V gene sequence: CDR1 SGDLS, CDR2 YYNGEE. Unmatched junction bases numbered 12, after V lost 2 bases and J lost 5 bases. The length of the CDR3 is 16 residues. CDR3 amino acids: CASSVGNRGGLETQYF. CDR3 coding DNA: TGTGCCAGCAGCGTGGGTAACAGGGGTGGGTTGGAGACCCAGTACTTC.

This clonotype was found a few times. This chain connects TRBV28 to TRBJ2-7; D gene uncertain. Germline V gene data show CDR1 as MDHEN and CDR2 as SYDVKM. Trimming shortened V by 6 bases and J by 2 bases, and 11 bases separated the two germline ends. The CDR3 is made up of 13 amino acids. The CDR3, as DNA: TGTGCCAGCAGACGGCACCGAGCCTACGAGCAGTACTTC. It specifies CASRRHRAYEQYF.

The rearrangement links TRBV6-5 to TRBJ2-1; the match to TRBD2 covers 11 bases. The V gene end was trimmed by 5 bases and the J gene end by 7 bases; junction bases not matched to a gene: 7. The germline CDR1 and CDR2 sequences are MNHEY and SVGAGI. The CDR3 totals 15 residues. The CDR3 here is CASSKLAGGQNEQFF. The CDR3 nucleotides are TGTGCCAGCAGTAAATTAGCGGGGGGGCAGAATGAGCAGTTCTTC.

This clonotype has a handful of counts. The V gene is TRBV18, the J gene TRBJ1-2, with a weak D call TRBD1 (5 bases). This CDR3 has 14 amino acids. V gave up 6 bases and J gave up 0 bases, with 11 bases separating them. CDR1 and CDR2 from the germline V gene are KGHSH and LQKENI. The CDR3 loop is CASSETATNYGYTF. The CDR3 nucleotides read TGTGCCAGCTCCGAGACAGCCACTAACTATGGCTACACCTTC. The whole variable domain, filled in from reference TRBV18 and TRBJ1-2, reads NAGVMQNPRHLVRRRGQEARLRCSPMKGHSHVYWYRQLPEEGLKFMVYLQKENIIDESGMPKERFSAEFPKEGPSILRIQQVVRGDSAAYFCASSETATNYGYTFGSGTRLTVV.

This clonotype has ten or more counts. V gene TRBV5-6 combines with J gene TRBJ2-2; the match to TRBD1 covers 8 bases. The CDR3 has 16 amino acids. The germline V gene has CDR1 SGHDT and CDR2 YYEEEE. J was trimmed by 1 base and V by 4 bases; bases with no gene match: 6. This chain's CDR3 is CASSPATGENTGELFF. The CDR3 coding sequence is TGTGCCAGCAGCCCAGCGACAGGGGAGAACACCGGGGAGCTGTTTTTT.

This clonotype has ten or more counts. The rearrangement joins TRBV5-1 to TRBJ2-7; 7 bases align to TRBD2. Trimming took 2 bases from V and 5 from J; bases not matched to a gene: 7. The germline CDR1 and CDR2 sequences are SGHRS and YFSETQ. This CDR3 is 14 amino acids long. The CDR3 nucleotides are TGCGCCAGCAGCTTACCAGGGAGGGCAGACGAGCAGTACTTC. Protein product: CASSLPGRADEQYF.

This clonotype was counted only a few times. The rearrangement links TRBV7-2 to TRBJ2-5; D may be TRBD2 (5 bases). CDR1 and CDR2 from the germline V gene are SGHTA and FQGNSA. Trimming took off 5 bases at V and 4 bases at J, with 14 bases between the two ends. The CDR3 sequence is 14 residues long. In DNA form, the CDR3 reads TGTGCCAGCAGCCCTTCGCGGGCGATAGAGACCCAGTACTTC. This gives the protein CASSPSRAIETQYF.

This clonotype showed up many times. V gene TRBV4-2 combines with J gene TRBJ2-1; TRBD2 might be the D (7 bases). V was clipped by 0 bases and J by 12 bases, with 18 bases between them. Germline CDR1 is LGHNA and CDR2 is YNFKEQ. The CDR3 is 15 residues long. CDR3 DNA sequence: TGTGCCAGCAGCCAAGATCACGAGGGGGGGCTTTGGCAGTTCTTC. Protein product: CASSQDHEGGLWQFF.

This sequence joins TRBV9 and TRBJ2-2; either TRBD1 or TRBD2 may fit D (6 bases each). The CDR3 is 13 amino acids. V was trimmed by 7 bases and J by 2 bases, leaving 9 bases between them. Germline V lookup: CDR1 SGDLS, CDR2 YYNGEE. The CDR3 nucleotides are TGTGCCAGCGGAGGGGGTAACACCGGGGAGCTGTTTTTT. Its translation: CASGGGNTGELFF.